This entry describes one T cell receptor beta chain. Its antigen is as yet unknown. At one of its ends the junction is not consistent with the germline gene, which may arise from a read error. Method: immunoSEQ multiplex PCR; TCRdb's copy keeps in-frame clones and lacks some. This sample yields tens of thousands of clones, of which 76% are seen a single time; over 12% belongs to the top ten. These data originate in a study of T cell responses to AZD1222 COVID-19 vaccine. Overall study results and limits: Compared with day 0, the breadth and depth of the Spike-specific TCR repertoire rose significantly after two doses of AZD1222. Distributed over spike, vaccine-associated CD4 TCRs predominated at 160-218 and 743-854. Unmutated variant regions are reportedly targeted by nearly half of spike-specific TCRs.

This clonotype was sampled from an adult in good health. The specimen comprised peripheral blood, sampled on day 0 of AZD1222 vaccination.

As DNA, the CDR3 is TGCGCTCAAGGGGCCTACGAGCAGTACTTC. Translated, it gives CAQGAYEQYF. This sequence joins TRBV2 and TRBJ2-7, with D maybe TRBD1 (5 bases). The CDR3 loop spans 10 amino acids. CDR1 is SNHLY, CDR2 FYNNEI, per germline.